This TCR beta chain appears in the sequencing data of a study of technical replicates of blood from a few donors. This CDR3 is 16 amino acids long. Trimming took 0 bases from V and 6 from J; bases not matched to a gene: 11. Germline values: CDR1 MNHEY, CDR2 SVGAGI. Generated by immunoSEQ multiplex PCR, the TCRdb table keeps only in-frame clones and is missing some. The table records approximately 92,000 clones, 85% to 95% of them present only once. The sequence derives from a human donor in good health. V is TRBV6-5 and J is TRBJ2-7; the match to TRBD1 covers 7 bases. The sample taken for sequencing was T cells isolated from PBMCs. The chain's CDR3 is CASSYSNKGAQTEQYF. The CDR3 nucleotides read TGTGCCAGCAGTTACTCTAACAAGGGGGCGCAAACCGAGCAGTACTTC.